The present entry profiles one T cell receptor (beta chain) with its context. The antigen remains undetermined. The data were taken from a study of PD-1 blockade in classical Hodgkin lymphoma. Study-level results: Baseline TCR diversity was reportedly lower in newly diagnosed patients than in healthy donors. It was reported as lower still in relapsed/refractory patients. Factors driving the repertoire differences, possibly disease activity or prior therapy, remain undefined.

Sample time point: newly diagnosed, previously untreated cHL patient sample. Isolated CD8+ T cells were derived from thawed PBMCs through magnetic negative selection. Researchers used newly diagnosed, untreated classical Hodgkin lymphoma PBMCs for comparison. Repertoires were generated with immunoSEQ multiplex PCR, while TCRdb's copy carries only in-frame clones and drops some. The sample yields just over 14,000 clones, about 91% seen once. V was pared by 4 bases and J by 3 bases, with 2 bases of the junction left unmatched. This CDR3 comprises 13 residues. Germline CDR1 reads MGHDK; CDR2 reads SYGVNS.

This TCR was recovered from a human donor with classical Hodgkin lymphoma. The genes are TRBV25-1 and TRBJ2-7, with 8 bases aligning to TRBD1. Sequenced sample: CD8+ T cells from blood. The CDR3 reads CASSVGTGYEQYF. The CDR3, as DNA: TGTGCCAGCAGTGTCGGGACAGGCTACGAGCAGTACTTC.